This entry concerns a single TCR beta chain. The antigen remains unidentified. Germline V CDR1 and CDR2: MNHEY, SVGEGT. V lost 4 bases to trimming and J lost 4 bases, with 13 bases between them. The CDR3 spans 14 residues. The sample belongs to a study of glioma-infiltrating T cells. Study results and limitations: Only very few CDR3 sequences appeared in both tissue and blood. Above-expected tissue-blood divergence occurred in all gliomas, most in low-grade ones.

TCR alpha and beta CDR3 regions were amplified from RNA using iRepertoire nested multiplex PCR. For one-step reverse transcription and amplification, roughly 95-400 ng of tissue mRNA or PBMC total RNA was used. TCRdb used MiXCR to reprocess the multiplex PCR reads, holding one entry per CDR3 protein. The sample comprises over 15,000 distinct CDR3 sequences, about three fifths of which are singletons, and approximately 40% rests with the top ten. This sequence joins TRBV6-2 or TRBV6-3 and TRBJ1-1; perhaps TRBD1 as D (5 bases). The sequence derives from a human donor with low-grade glioma or glioblastoma, undergoing nonglioma brain surgery, or in good health (not recorded which). Sequencing was carried out using glioma tissue, nonneoplastic brain tissue, or PBMCs (not recorded which). This chain's CDR3 is CASSSDSTFTEAFF. CDR3 in DNA: TGTGCCAGCAGTTCCGACAGCACGTTCACTGAAGCTTTCTTT.